The clone carrying this T cell receptor beta chain was counted between two and nine times. Its antigen is as yet unknown. This sample is part of a study of beta chain features in type 1 diabetes. Study-level information: Across every sample, about 100 million sorted cells were examined in total.

Sequenced material consisted of expressed TCRB transcripts (all of the isolated RNA was reverse transcribed). Only in-frame clones appear in the TCRdb table, and some are missing; sequencing was by immunoSEQ multiplex PCR. The data contain 900,000 or so clones, roughly 15% of them singletons. General study results and limits: Researchers reported that naive, central memory and Treg TCRB repertoires appeared more similar in patients than in healthy donors.

V shed 5 bases, J shed 6 bases, and the junction held 6 bases outside the gene matches. This CDR3 has 14 amino acids. CDR1 and CDR2 (germline): KGHSH, LQKENI. Roughly 100 mL of blood, on average, came from one heparinised draw per donor. Sequencing was performed on naive CD4+ T cells from blood. This chain links TRBV18 with TRBJ1-5, with 8 bases aligning to TRBD1. The TCR originated in a woman aged 18-29 years in good health. The CDR3 spells CASSDDRGPQPQHF. Written as DNA, the CDR3 is TGTGCCAGCTCAGACGACAGGGGACCTCAGCCCCAGCATTTT. Full variable domain (rest looked up from reference TRBV18 and TRBJ1-5): NAGVMQNPRHLVRRRGQEARLRCSPMKGHSHVYWYRQLPEEGLKFMVYLQKENIIDESGMPKERFSAEFPKEGPSILRIQQVVRGDSAAYFCASSDDRGPQPQHFGDGTRLSIL.